This entry lists 10 T cell receptor beta chains sequenced from one sample in a study of control samples from healthy donors and cancer patients. TCRdb's table, derived via immunoSEQ multiplex PCR, lists solely in-frame clones and lacks some. The sample lists around 100,000 clones; just over 90% were seen once. The sample taken for sequencing was blood. These TCRs come from a woman in her late teens or twenties in good health.

The chain is built from TRBV29-1 and TRBJ2-6; tentatively, D is TRBD1 (6 bases). The V end lost 1 base, the J end lost 2 bases, and 18 bases lay between the germline ends. Germline V gene lookup returns CDR1 SQVTM and CDR2 ANQGSEA. The CDR3 is 18 amino acids. CDR3 protein: CSVEATDSLSPGANVLTF. The CDR3, as DNA: TGCAGCGTTGAAGCCACGGACAGCCTCAGTCCTGGGGCCAACGTCCTGACTTTC.

The rearrangement links TRBV15 to TRBJ2-1; 9 bases line up with TRBD2. Unmatched junction bases numbered 10, after V lost 8 bases and J lost 8 bases. This CDR3 has 14 residues. From germline, CDR1 is LNHNV and CDR2 YYDKDF (reference sequence). CDR3 DNA sequence: TGTGCCACCTCCGTCGGGACTAGCATCTATGAGCAGTTCTTC. It specifies CATSVGTSIYEQFF.

The chain's CDR3 is CASSSDRGFTEAFF. The CDR3 DNA is TGTGCCAGTAGTAGCGACAGGGGGTTCACTGAAGCTTTCTTT. This sequence joins TRBV19 and TRBJ1-1; 9 bases map to TRBD1. This CDR3 is 14 amino acids long. Germline CDR1 reads LNHDA; CDR2 reads SQIVND (reference sequence). Trimming at V came to 4 bases and at J to 4 bases, leaving 4 bases not matched to a gene.

This rearrangement joins TRBV7-9 to TRBJ2-5; D call uncertain. The V gene lost 2 bases and the J gene lost 5 bases, with 9 bases spanning the gap. This CDR3 has 13 amino acids. The germline V gene encodes CDR1 SEHNR and CDR2 FQNEAQ (reference sequence). The CDR3: CASSLPLRETQYF. The CDR3 region has the DNA TGTGCCAGCAGCTTACCCCTTCGGGAGACCCAGTACTTC.

The chain couples TRBV6-5 to TRBJ1-3, with 8 bases identical to TRBD1. CDR3 length: 15 amino acids. The trim removed 4 bases at V and 1 base at J, leaving 3 bases unmatched. CDR1 is MNHEY, CDR2 SVGAGI, per germline. Here the CDR3 reads CASSSTGGSGNTIYF. CDR3 nucleotide sequence: TGTGCCAGCAGTTCCACAGGGGGTTCTGGAAACACCATATATTTT.

The chain recombines TRBV11-2 with TRBJ2-3, with TRBD2 as a possible D gene (6 bases). In germline, CDR1 is SGHAT, CDR2 FQNNGV. V lost 8 bases and J lost 0, with 12 bases in between. CDR3 size: 14 residues. CDR3 in DNA: TGTGCCAGCCGGGACTCCACCAGCACAGATACGCAGTATTTT. This codes for CASRDSTSTDTQYF. Combining the CDR3 with reference TRBV11-2 and TRBJ2-3 gives the whole variable domain EAGVAQSPRYKIIEKRQSVAFWCNPISGHATLYWYQQILGQGPKLLIQFQNNGVVDDSQLPKDRFSAERLKGVDSTLKIQPAKLEDSAVYLCASRDSTSTDTQYFGPGTRLTVL.

The V and J genes are TRBV6-5 and TRBJ2-2; 9 bases map to TRBD1. Trimming took 6 bases from V and 1 from J; bases not matched to a gene: 3. The CDR3 is 15 residues long. Germline CDR1 reads MNHEY; CDR2 reads SVGAGI. CDR3 DNA: TGTGCCAGCAGAAGGGGACAGGGGAACACCGGGGAGCTGTTTTTT. Translation gives CASRRGQGNTGELFF.

The rearrangement uses TRBV5-4 and TRBJ2-5; 12 positions agree with TRBD2. V shed 4 bases and J 5 bases; nucleotides not matched to a gene: 6. CDR1 is SGHNT, CDR2 YYREEE, per germline (reference sequence). The CDR3 extends over 15 amino acids. The CDR3 sequence: CASSPSGGAGETQYF. The CDR3 coding sequence is TGTGCCAGCAGCCCTAGCGGGGGGGCCGGGGAGACCCAGTACTTC.

This clone has only a few counts. The chain uses TRBV19 and TRBJ2-1, with a tentative D call TRBD1 (6 bases). Deletions cut 4 bases from V and 7 bases from J, with 20 bases between. This CDR3 spans 16 amino acids. The germline V gene encodes CDR1 LNHDA and CDR2 SQIVND (reference sequence). In nucleotides, the CDR3 is TGTGCCAGTAGTACACAGACGGATTCCAGGGGAAATGAGCAGTTCTTC. This codes for CASSTQTDSRGNEQFF.

Concerning this clone: Other DNA sequences of this sample code for an identical CDR3. The rearrangement joins TRBV6-1 to TRBJ1-5; D not resolved. Germline assignment: CDR1 MNHNS and CDR2 SASEGT. This CDR3 has 13 residues. V dropped 1 base and J dropped 6 bases, with 7 bases sitting between them. CDR3 sequence (DNA): TGTGCCAGCAGTGAAGGGGTGGGTCAGCCCCAGCATTTT. Translating gives CASSEGVGQPQHF.